This T cell receptor beta chain was sequenced during a study of shared clonotypes between healthy human individuals. The wider study: There were three CD4 naive, three CD4 memory, two CD8 naive and one CD8 memory plates per donor. General study results and limits: Roughly 5% was the fraction of naive CD4 clonotypes found shared across four donors. Generation probabilities of non-shared clonotypes were lower (relative to those shared by all four donors).

This CDR3 is built from 15 residues. Unmatched junction bases numbered 3, after V lost 5 bases and J lost 2 bases. Germline values: CDR1 MNHNY, CDR2 SVGAGI (reference sequence). The authors distributed each subset's genomic DNA evenly over several immunoSEQ plates. Sequencing used immunoSEQ multiplex PCR; TCRdb keeps in-frame clones, though not all of them. In the table there are 2 million to 2.5 million clones, approximately 94% of which are singletons. Comments on this clone: The antigen remains undetermined.

What was sequenced was naive CD4+ T cells sorted from blood. Subset: CD45RA+ positively selected. This clonotype originated in a man between 18 and 29 years old in good health. The chain links TRBV6-6 to TRBJ2-7; 13 positions agree with TRBD2. The CDR3 region has the DNA TGTGCCAGCAGTCAGGGACTAGCGGGGCCCTACGAGCAGTACTTC. This sequence encodes CASSQGLAGPYEQYF.